The 23 T cell receptor beta chains given below trace back to one sample, sequenced in a study of blood T cells in healthy people across ages. Through a sample-barcoded 5' primer and a J-beta primer mix, a second PCR was run for 7 to 11 cycles. Via MiXCR, TCRdb re-called the 5' RACE reads, giving one row per CDR3 protein. The top ten hold approximately 2% of the sample, which has about 2 million distinct CDR3 sequences, roughly 52% seen once. The sequenced sample consisted of blood. All receptors come from a woman aged 40 to 50 in good health.

This clonotype was seen a handful of times. This chain uses TRBV7-2 with TRBJ2-5, with D perhaps TRBD1 (5 bases). Per the germline V gene, CDR1 is SGHTA and CDR2 is FQGNSA. Trimming stripped 4 bases from V and 2 bases from J, with 14 bases between. CDR3 length: 15 residues. The CDR3 region is CASSWGTSRQETQYF. The DNA for the CDR3 is TGTGCCAGCAGCTGGGGCACATCCCGGCAAGAGACCCAGTACTTC.

The rearrangement uses TRBV7-8 and TRBJ1-4; 9 bases agree with TRBD1. Trimming took 1 base from V and 6 from J; bases not matched to a gene: 6. The CDR3 runs to 16 residues. CDR1 and CDR2 (germline): SGHVS, FQNEAQ. The CDR3 DNA reads TGTGCCAGCAGCTTAGGGGGACAGGGTGCTTATGAAAAACTGTTTTTT. Translation gives CASSLGGQGAYEKLFF.

The chain has TRBV20-1 and TRBJ1-2, with D unresolved. The V and J ends lost 7 bases and 8 bases respectively, with 17 bases between them. The CDR3 totals 12 residues. From germline, CDR1 is DFQATT and CDR2 SNEGSKA (reference sequence). The CDR3 DNA reads TGCAGTGTAATCGTCGAATTGGAAGGCTACACCTTC. This translates into CSVIVELEGYTF.

This clonotype was observed a few times. The chain recombines TRBV28 with TRBJ1-5; D uncertain. V was trimmed by 5 bases and J by 6 bases, leaving 8 bases between them. This CDR3 has 12 residues. CDR1 is MDHEN and CDR2 is SYDVKM in the germline V gene. CDR3 region: CASSRDTQPQHF. The CDR3 DNA reads TGTGCCAGCAGTCGGGATACTCAGCCCCAGCATTTT.

The chain combines TRBV7-8 with TRBJ1-1, with TRBD1 matching 7 bases. Germline assignment: CDR1 SGHVS and CDR2 FQNEAQ. CDR3 length: 15 residues. The V gene end was trimmed by 7 bases and the J gene end by 0 bases; junction bases not matched to a gene: 8. The CDR3, as DNA: TGTGCCAGCATGACAGACAGGGTCATGAACACTGAAGCTTTCTTT. It codes for CASMTDRVMNTEAFF. Based on the CDR3 plus reference TRBV7-8 and TRBJ1-1, the full variable domain is GAGVSQSPRYKVAKRGQDVALRCDPISGHVSLFWYQQALGQGPEFLTYFQNEAQLDKSGLPSDRFFAERPEGSVSTLKIQRTQQEDSAVYLCASMTDRVMNTEAFFGQGTRLTVV.

This clonotype was seen only a few times. The chain recombines TRBV27 with TRBJ2-3; no clear D. The germline CDR1 and CDR2 sequences are MNHEY and SMNVEV (reference sequence). Trimming pared 4 bases from V and 7 bases from J, leaving 18 bases between. This CDR3 has 15 residues. The CDR3 here is CASSSPSGRTYTQYF. CDR3 in DNA: TGTGCCAGCAGTTCCCCCTCGGGTCGTACTTATACGCAGTATTTT.

The count of this clonotype is one. The chain combines TRBV6-5 with TRBJ1-2; D gene uncertain. The CDR3 is made up of 13 amino acids. Germline CDR1 and CDR2: MNHEY and SVGAGI. V was cut by 0 bases and J by 4 bases, with 6 bases left in between. The CDR3 sequence is CASSYSNSYGYTF. The CDR3 DNA sequence: TGTGCCAGCAGTTACTCGAACAGCTATGGCTACACCTTC.

The V gene is TRBV7-9, the J gene TRBJ1-4, with D uncertain. The ends were cut back, 4 bases at V and 4 bases at J, with 22 bases in the middle. CDR1 and CDR2 from the germline V gene are SEHNR and FQNEAQ (reference sequence). This CDR3 comprises 18 residues. This chain's CDR3 is CASSSTPTSRGLNEKLFF. The CDR3 region has the DNA TGTGCCAGCAGCTCGACCCCTACATCCCGAGGTCTTAATGAAAAACTGTTTTTT.

A note on this clonotype: The junction and the germline gene differ at one end; a read error may be behind it. CDR3 DNA sequence: TGTGCCGGCTCACCCCACAGGGTTCGGGAAAAACTGTTTTTT. This encodes CAGSPHRVREKLFF. V is TRBV18 and J is TRBJ1-4; possible D gene TRBD1, 6 bases. The CDR3 sequence is 14 residues long. Germline lookup yields CDR1 KGHSH and CDR2 LQKENI. The entire variable domain, with the rest obtained from reference TRBV18 and TRBJ1-4, is as follows: NAGVMQNPRHLVRRRGQEARLRCSPMKGHSHVYWYRQLPEEGLKFMVYLQKENIIDESGMPKERFSAEFPKEGPSILRIQQVVRGDSAAYFCAGSPHRVREKLFFGSGTQLSVL.

J is TRBJ2-1 and V is TRBV6-5; perhaps TRBD1 as D (6 bases). CDR3 length equals 19 residues. From germline, CDR1 is MNHEY and CDR2 SVGAGI. V was shortened by 2 bases and J by 0 bases, with 20 bases between the two germline ends. For the CDR3, the DNA is TGTGCCAGCAGTTACCCGAGACAGGCAACACTGAGCTCCTACAATGAGCAGTTCTTC. Translation gives CASSYPRQATLSSYNEQFF.

This chain uses TRBV28 with TRBJ2-7, with 9 bases that match TRBD1. J was trimmed by 4 bases and V by 6 bases; bases with no gene match: 16. The length of the CDR3 is 17 residues. CDR1 and CDR2 from the germline V gene are MDHEN and SYDVKM. This CDR3 reads CASSPTGTGLIAYEQYF. The DNA of the CDR3 is TGTGCCAGCAGCCCTACCGGGACAGGGCTAATAGCGTACGAGCAGTACTTC. Supplemented by reference TRBV28 and TRBJ2-7, the full variable domain reads DVKVTQSSRYLVKRTGEKVFLECVQDMDHENMFWYRQDPGLGLRLIYFSYDVKMKEKGDIPEGYSVSREKKERFSLILESASTNQTSMYLCASSPTGTGLIAYEQYFGPGTRLTVT.

In its sample, this clonotype was seen a few times. This chain links TRBV20-1 with TRBJ1-2; 8 bases are shared with TRBD1. Per germline, CDR1 DFQATT and CDR2 SNEGSKA (reference sequence). The CDR3 extends over 13 amino acids. J lost 1 base, V lost 8 bases, and 6 bases had no gene match. The CDR3 loop reads CSPRQGSNYGYTF. DNA for the CDR3: TGCAGTCCCAGACAGGGGAGTAACTATGGCTACACCTTC.

In this sample, this clonotype turned up a few times. The V and J genes are TRBV24-1 and TRBJ2-3; the D gene is possibly TRBD2 (6 bases). CDR3 length: 16 residues. Trimming stripped 5 bases from V and 2 bases from J, with 16 bases between. Germline CDR1 is KGHDR and CDR2 is SFDVKD. Here the CDR3 DNA reads TGTGCCACCAGTGCCATCGTTGGCGGGGACACAGATACGCAGTATTTT. Encoded protein: CATSAIVGGDTDTQYF.

This chain uses TRBV5-1 with TRBJ1-4, with TRBD1 matching 9 bases. This CDR3 has 15 amino acids. V lost 4 bases to trimming and J lost 7 bases; unmatched junction nucleotides: 8. Germline CDR1 reads SGHRS; CDR2 reads YFSETQ. CDR3 residues: CASSRRDRESEKLFF. For the CDR3, the DNA is TGCGCCAGCAGCCGCCGGGACAGGGAGTCTGAAAAACTGTTTTTT.

J is TRBJ1-4 and V is TRBV18; D remains ambiguous. The CDR3 runs 11 residues. V was clipped by 5 bases and J by 8 bases, with 6 bases between them. Germline CDR1 is KGHSH and CDR2 is LQKENI. CDR3 DNA: TGTGCCAGCTCAACCCAGGAAAAACTGTTTTTT. Translation: CASSTQEKLFF.

The J gene is TRBJ1-5, the V gene TRBV20-1, with D maybe TRBD1 (5 bases). This CDR3 region has 16 residues. V lost 0 bases and J lost 5, with 17 bases in between. Germline V CDR1 and CDR2: DFQATT, SNEGSKA (reference sequence). The CDR3 reads CSARDRSGGPDQPQHF. CDR3 DNA: TGCAGTGCTAGAGATAGAAGCGGGGGTCCCGATCAGCCCCAGCATTTT.

The V and J genes are TRBV20-1 and TRBJ2-5; 8 bases fit TRBD1. The J call is doubtful: the DNA matches TRBJ2-7 better. CDR3 length equals 14 residues. Germline V CDR1 and CDR2: DFQATT, SNEGSKA (reference sequence). The CDR3 DNA reads as TGCAGTGTATTAGTGCCGGACAGGGACCACGAGCAGTACTTC. Residues: CSVLVPDRDHEQYF.

This chain links TRBV11-2 with TRBJ2-5; no reliable D call. CDR3 length equals 12 residues. Germline CDR1 is SGHAT and CDR2 is FQNNGV. V was cut by 6 bases and J by 3 bases, with 8 bases left in between. The CDR3 nucleotides read TGTGCCAGCAGACCGTTGGAAGAGACCCAGTACTTC. Translated: CASRPLEETQYF.

V usage is TRBV29-1 and J usage is TRBJ2-2; D possibly uses TRBD1 or TRBD2 (6 bases each). V was trimmed by 7 bases and J by 4 bases, leaving 10 bases between them. There are 12 residues in the CDR3. Per germline, CDR1 SQVTM and CDR2 ANQGSEA. CDR3 sequence reads: CSAEGGTGELFF. In DNA form, the CDR3 reads TGCAGCGCCGAGGGGGGCACCGGGGAGCTGTTTTTT.

This clonotype was observed a few times. V and J are TRBV5-1 and TRBJ1-5; no firm D call. The V end lost 0 bases, the J end lost 7 bases, and 11 bases lay between the germline ends. The germline V gene encodes CDR1 SGHRS and CDR2 YFSETQ. The CDR3 runs 14 residues. CDR3: CASSLGALGQPQHF. The CDR3 DNA is TGCGCCAGCAGCTTGGGAGCCTTGGGACAGCCCCAGCATTTT.

The chain recombines TRBV6-5 with TRBJ2-7; 7 bases line up with TRBD2. The V segment lost 7 bases and the J segment 6 bases; nucleotides outside the gene matches: 9. Germline V gives CDR1 MNHEY, CDR2 SVGAGI. This CDR3 is 13 amino acids long. The DNA for the CDR3 is TGTGCCAGCAAGAGCGGGGTTCCCGGCGAGCAGTACTTC. This gives the protein CASKSGVPGEQYF.

This clonotype was detected only a few times. J is TRBJ1-2 and V is TRBV29-1; D unresolved. The CDR3 contains 13 residues. Germline CDR1 and CDR2: SQVTM and ANQGSEA. The V end was cut by 2 bases, the J end by 5 bases, with 12 bases between. CDR3 in amino acids: CSVEHWRRYGYTF. In nucleotides, the CDR3 is TGCAGCGTTGAACACTGGCGAAGATATGGCTACACCTTC.

The chain has TRBV28 and TRBJ1-4; D gene uncertain. V was shortened by 2 bases and J by 6 bases, with 13 bases between the two germline ends. Germline V lookup: CDR1 MDHEN, CDR2 SYDVKM. This CDR3 is 15 amino acids long. Written as DNA, the CDR3 is TGTGCCAGCAGTTTAAGAGGACCTTCTGATGAAAAACTGTTTTTT. Translating it yields CASSLRGPSDEKLFF.